This T cell receptor beta chain was found in a study of blood T cell repertoires in COVID-19 (dated by TCRdb to 2018 to 2020). For context, the study as a whole: Samples from collaborators originated in the United States, Italy and Spain and spanned both the acute and convalescent phases of COVID-19. The prospective study material was composed of cDNA or gDNA derived from T cells, B-cell-depleted T cells, or PBMCs. Deeply sampled blood TCRbeta repertoires from subjects exposed to, actively infected with, or recovered from COVID-19 were included in the dataset. A freely available public database, intended as a resource for researchers studying the immune response to SARS-CoV-2, is where the repertoires were released. Samples were obtained from the ongoing ImmuneRACE study (first 160 participants) and from 1,254 subjects provided by 6 global collaborators. The sample metadata nearly always contained a de-identified subject ID, COVID-19 status, age in years and sex. Where HLA class I and class II types were available, the types were taken from metadata supplied by the sample provider, not from assay-based typing.

In the prospective study, participants were roughly 18 to 89 years old, resided in 24 geographic areas of the United States, and were enrolled through a virtual design. To assign participants to cohorts, the prospective study relied on clinical history that participants themselves reported in a screening survey and a study questionnaire. Recovered participants in ImmuneRACE Cohort 3 were defined by two consecutive negative NP/OP PCR tests, clearance by a healthcare professional, or resolution of symptoms. Mobile phlebotomists in the prospective study collected whole blood, serum and a nasopharyngeal or oropharyngeal swab from every participant. Participants in the prospective study had the option to provide additional blood draws and questionnaires over an approximately 2-month period. Before DNA extraction, prospective study blood samples were shipped either frozen or at room temperature. Of note for this clone: Its antigen has not been determined. No base qualities exist here, and no much larger clone lies one base off it. This same CDR3 is encoded by further DNA sequences in the sample.

The immunoSEQ Assay, a bias-controlled multiplex PCR, was used to amplify TCRbeta CDR3 regions from genomic DNA. On the study's bioinformatics: Nucleated cell counts per sample were estimated from amplification of reference gene primers within the assay. Sequence reads were collapsed and filtered to measure the absolute abundance of every unique TCRbeta CDR3 rearrangement. For each sample, productive Simpson clonality was calculated by taking the square root of Simpson's diversity index across productive rearrangements. TCRdb obtained this table from immuneACCESS and retained in-frame rearrangements with V and J assigned. These tables miss some clones; where compared with another copy, unresolved V genes account for less than half of the shortfall, and the remainder is unexplained. For V, J and clone size, that table is used; D and trimming come from the DNA. A total of around 150,000 clones appear in this sample, 80% of them only once. The ten largest clones take up approximately 6% of the sample.

The investigation overall reported the following: The amount of clinical and demographic metadata varied by source and participant and was provided uncurated.

The source material was PBMCs or T cells enriched from blood (not recorded which). The sequence was obtained from a man aged 40-49 years who had recovered from COVID-19.

The sequenced DNA is TGTGCCAGCAGCTCCACAGGGGGCGGAGGGTATGGCTACACCTTC. The encoded protein is CASSSTGGGGYGYTF. The rearranged chain carries TRBV5-6 and TRBJ1-2; 9 middle bases align to TRBD1. Including cysteine and phenylalanine, the CDR3 has 15 amino acids. Solely the CDR3 DNA is kept, with 45 bases framed from the first base. The germline V gene provides CDR1 SGHDT and CDR2 YYEEEE. For this chain, trimming is 3 bases at the V end and 5 bases at the J end, and the number of junction bases without a gene match is 8.